Presented here are 14 T cell receptor beta chains from one specimen sequenced in a study of T cells in Graves' hyperthyroidism and ophthalmopathy. Amplified TCR beta CDR3 regions derived from RNA transcripts. The HTBI set primed first-round TCR CDR3 RT-PCR. A single record per CDR3 protein comes from TCRdb applying MiXCR to the multiplex PCR reads. The repertoire has 450,000 to 700,000 distinct CDR3 sequences, around 42% of them found once; the top ten carry 15% to 20%. The sample comprised peripheral blood or thyroid tissue (not recorded which). The receptors were gathered from an adult woman with Graves' disease, either hyperthyroidism or ophthalmopathy (not recorded which).

In this sample, this clonotype turned up many times. This sequence joins TRBV11-2 and TRBJ2-2; D ambiguous. The CDR3 is 14 amino acids. Germline CDR1 SGHAT, CDR2 FQNNGV. V was cut by 5 bases and J by 3 bases, with 10 bases left in between. The CDR3 region is CASSLGTDTGELFF. In nucleotides, the CDR3 is TGTGCCAGCAGCCTGGGTACAGACACCGGGGAGCTGTTTTTT. Full variable domain (missing parts from reference TRBV11-2 and TRBJ2-2): EAGVAQSPRYKIIEKRQSVAFWCNPISGHATLYWYQQILGQGPKLLIQFQNNGVVDDSQLPKDRFSAERLKGVDSTLKIQPAKLEDSAVYLCASSLGTDTGELFFGEGSRLTVL.

This rearrangement joins TRBV28 to TRBJ1-2; perhaps TRBD1 as D (5 bases). V was cut by 2 bases and J by 7 bases, with 14 bases left in between. From germline, CDR1 is MDHEN and CDR2 SYDVKM. CDR3 length: 14 residues. The CDR3 is CASSLGTARSGYTF. DNA of the CDR3: TGTGCCAGCAGTTTAGGGACTGCCAGGAGTGGCTACACCTTC.

Remarks on this clonotype: Germline is not matched at one junction end, which may reflect a read error. The CDR3, as DNA: TGCAGTGCTACTACAGGGGTTCAAGAGTCCCAGTACTTC. It translates to CSATTGVQESQYF. This rearrangement joins TRBV20-1 to TRBJ2-5; 7 nucleotides match TRBD1. The V gene's germline CDR1 is DFQATT and CDR2 SNEGSKA (reference sequence). The CDR3 has 13 residues.

A note on this clonotype: The junction departs from the called germline gene at one end, perhaps through a read error. V gene TRBV7-3 combines with J gene TRBJ2-7; D might be TRBD2 (5 bases). This CDR3 has 13 residues. CDR1 and CDR2 (germline): SGHTA, FQGTGA. The CDR3 nucleotides are TGTGCCAGCAGCTCGGACTTCTCCCACGAGCAGTACTTC. Its protein product is CASSSDFSHEQYF. Looking up the rest from reference TRBV7-3 and TRBJ2-7 gives the full variable domain: GAGVSQTPSNKVTEKGKYVELRCDPISGHTALYWYRQSLGQGPEFLIYFQGTGAADDSGLPNDRFFAVRPEGSVSTLKIQRTERGDSAVYLCASSSDFSHEQYFGPGTRLTVT.

This rearrangement joins TRBV20-1 to TRBJ1-3, with 8 bases lining up with TRBD1. V shed 6 bases, J shed 8 bases, and the junction held 12 bases outside the gene matches. The CDR3 has 14 amino acids. Per the germline V gene, CDR1 is DFQATT and CDR2 is SNEGSKA (reference sequence). The CDR3 reads CSAKAGGYGYTIYF. The CDR3 nucleotides read TGCAGTGCCAAAGCAGGGGGCTATGGCTACACCATATATTTT.

Many counts were recorded for this clonotype. This sequence joins TRBV20-1 and TRBJ1-4, with a weak D call TRBD1 (5 bases). The CDR3 runs 14 residues. Trimming left V 4 bases short and J 7 bases short, with 16 bases between. Germline V gives CDR1 DFQATT, CDR2 SNEGSKA (reference sequence). In DNA, the CDR3 is TGCAGTGCTAAACCCCAGGGAAGAGTTGAAAAACTGTTTTTT. Protein: CSAKPQGRVEKLFF.

In this sample, this clonotype turned up many times. The chain recombines TRBV9 with TRBJ1-2, with D maybe TRBD1 (5 bases). The length of the CDR3 is 15 residues. CDR1 SGDLS and CDR2 YYNGEE come from the germline V gene. V lost 2 bases, J lost 2 bases, and 13 bases lay in between. CDR3 region: CASSVSPTVNYGYTF. The CDR3 nucleotides are TGTGCCAGCAGCGTTTCCCCGACAGTCAACTATGGCTACACCTTC.

The rearrangement joins TRBV20-1 to TRBJ1-5, with unresolved D. CDR1 is DFQATT and CDR2 is SNEGSKA in the germline V gene (reference sequence). CDR3 length: 15 amino acids. V lost 1 base and J 6 bases, leaving 16 bases between the germline ends. CDR3 coding DNA: TGCAGTGCTAGAGTATCCAGTTTAAGTACTCAGCCCCAGCATTTT. It specifies CSARVSSLSTQPQHF.

For this clonotype: This may come from a read error, since a much larger clone is one base off. The chain carries TRBV7-2 and TRBJ1-2; a possible D gene is TRBD1 (5 bases). In germline, CDR1 is SGHTA, CDR2 FQGNSA. V lost 8 bases and J lost 8, with 18 bases in between. CDR3 size: 13 residues. This CDR3 reads CASRIKGRGGYTF. Here the CDR3 DNA reads TGTGCCAGCCGCATTAAAGGAAGGGGAGGCTACACCTTC.

This clonotype was recorded many times. The V gene is TRBV2, the J gene TRBJ1-2; 8 bases are shared with TRBD1. This CDR3 is 15 amino acids long. Trimming took 4 bases from V and 5 from J; bases not matched to a gene: 9. Germline CDR1 SNHLY, CDR2 FYNNEI. CDR3 DNA: TGTGCCAGCAGTGCCGAGGGACAGGCTGAATATGGCTACACCTTC. It yields the protein CASSAEGQAEYGYTF.

A single count supports this clonotype. The chain has TRBV7-8 and TRBJ2-6; 9 bases fit TRBD1. The CDR3 covers 18 residues. From germline, CDR1 is SGHVS and CDR2 FQNEAQ. The J segment lost 3 bases and the V segment lost 5 bases, leaving 11 bases of the junction unmatched. This chain's CDR3 is CASSPRDRETHGANVLTF. The CDR3 DNA follows: TGTGCCAGCAGCCCCCGGGACAGGGAGACTCATGGGGCCAACGTCCTGACTTTC.

V usage is TRBV14 and J usage is TRBJ2-5, with 8 bases fitting TRBD2. Per the germline V gene, CDR1 is SGHDN and CDR2 is FVKESK. The CDR3 is made up of 16 amino acids. Trimming took 0 bases from V and 3 from J; bases not matched to a gene: 6. CDR3 coding DNA: TGTGCCAGCAGCCAAGAAGGCTGGACTAGCAAAGAGACCCAGTACTTC. Translation: CASSQEGWTSKETQYF.

In its sample, this clonotype was seen many times. The rearrangement uses TRBV5-1 and TRBJ1-1; D is unclear. Germline V gene lookup returns CDR1 SGHRS and CDR2 YFSETQ. Trimming stripped 0 bases from V and 2 bases from J, with 11 bases between. The CDR3 is 15 amino acids. CDR3 nucleotides: TGCGCCAGCAGCTTGGGCCGACACCGAAACACTGAAGCTTTCTTT. Its translation is CASSLGRHRNTEAFF.

This clonotype has more than one count but fewer than ten. The chain carries TRBV10-3 and TRBJ2-1; D unclear. The length of the CDR3 is 11 residues. With 4 bases removed from V and 7 bases from J, the gap between germline ends came to 5 bases. The germline V gene has CDR1 ENHRY and CDR2 SYGVKD. CDR3 coding DNA: TGTGCCATCAGTGTACAGAATGAGCAGTTCTTC. Translated: CAISVQNEQFF.